The T cell receptor (beta chain) under discussion was sequenced for a study of cytomegalovirus exposure and HLA in healthy donors. Whole-study context: According to later analysis, the same platform produced the 110 or so validation and 666 first-cohort repertoires.

The CDR3 extends over 13 amino acids. V dropped 6 bases and J dropped 5 bases, with 13 bases sitting between them. Germline V CDR1 and CDR2: MDHEN, SYDVKM. The data were produced by immunoSEQ multiplex PCR, yet TCRdb's version contains in-frame clones alone and is incomplete. The sample yields some 72,000 clones, about 95% seen once. General study findings and limits: Reported results showed that the classifier diagnosed cytomegalovirus status with high specificity and sensitivity. There were some public TCRs occurring in many donors, but most TCR sequences were rare. The study designated around 150 TCR beta chains cytomegalovirus-associated.

About this clone itself: The target antigen is unknown.

The sample consisted of PBMCs. The receptor's source is a man aged 18 to 30 in good health and CMV-seropositive. The chain carries TRBV28 and TRBJ1-1; D unclear. The CDR3 loop reads CASSRDPETEAFF. The CDR3 region has the DNA TGTGCCAGCAGCCGAGACCCGGAGACTGAAGCTTTCTTT.